The 17 T cell receptor beta chains listed next were all sequenced from one sample in a study of cytomegalovirus exposure and HLA in healthy donors. Profiling relied on immunoSEQ multiplex PCR, and the TCRdb table lists in-frame clones only, not all of them. This table holds nearly 200,000 clones, roughly 88% found once. Sequencing was performed on PBMCs. The receptors stem from a young woman in good health and CMV-seropositive.

This sequence joins TRBV10-3 and TRBJ2-7, with 7 bases that match TRBD1. Germline loops: CDR1 ENHRY, CDR2 SYGVKD. The CDR3 length is 13 residues. J lost 2 bases, V lost 7 bases, and 5 bases had no gene match. CDR3 bases: TGTGCCATCATGAGGGGACAGCCCTACGAGCAGTACTTC. Its translation: CAIMRGQPYEQYF.

Only a few counts were recorded for this clone. This chain joins TRBV5-5 and TRBJ1-2, with D unresolved. The CDR3 consists of 15 residues. The V end lost 4 bases, the J end lost 4 bases, and 17 bases lay between the germline ends. CDR1 SGHKS and CDR2 YYEKEE come from the germline V gene (reference sequence). In DNA form, the CDR3 reads TGTGCCAGCAGCCCCCCGGGTCTTGAAGTCTATGGCTACACCTTC. Translation gives CASSPPGLEVYGYTF.

V gene TRBV30 combines with J gene TRBJ2-7; 10 bases agree with TRBD1. The CDR3 loop spans 13 amino acids. V lost 4 bases to trimming and J lost 4 bases; unmatched junction nucleotides: 4. Germline V gene sequence: CDR1 GTSNPN, CDR2 SVGIG (reference sequence). The CDR3 loop is CAWIRDRGYEQYF. The CDR3 DNA reads as TGTGCCTGGATTAGGGACAGGGGATACGAGCAGTACTTC.

CDR3 sequence reads: CASTVWREWNEQFF. In nucleotides, the CDR3 is TGTGCCAGCACCGTTTGGCGGGAGTGGAATGAGCAGTTCTTC. The J gene is TRBJ2-1, the V gene TRBV5-6; TRBD2 matches 7 bases. Looked up from germline, CDR1 is SGHDT and CDR2 is YYEEEE. The CDR3 contains 14 residues. Losses at the gene ends were 6 bases for V and 7 bases for J; bases not matched to a gene: 10.

This chain links TRBV7-9 with TRBJ2-7, with 8 positions matching TRBD1. Trimming at V came to 4 bases and at J to 4 bases, leaving 9 bases not matched to a gene. Germline assignment: CDR1 SEHNR and CDR2 FQNEAQ (reference sequence). The CDR3 totals 15 residues. The CDR3 spells CASSSRRRQGYEQYF. The CDR3 DNA follows: TGTGCCAGCAGCTCCCGCCGGAGACAGGGGTACGAGCAGTACTTC. Based on the CDR3 plus reference TRBV7-9 and TRBJ2-7, the full variable domain is DTGVSQNPRHKITKRGQNVTFRCDPISEHNRLYWYRQTLGQGPEFLTYFQNEAQLEKSRLLSDRFSAERPKGSFSTLEIQRTEQGDSAMYLCASSSRRRQGYEQYFGPGTRLTVT.

The chain joins TRBV5-4 to TRBJ2-7, with a weak D call TRBD2 (7 bases). Germline V gene data show CDR1 as SGHNT and CDR2 as YYREEE (reference sequence). This CDR3 comprises 13 residues. Trimming took off 0 bases at V and 7 bases at J, with 11 bases between the two ends. For the CDR3, the DNA is TGTGCCAGCAGCTTGGGCAGCGGGACAGAGCAGTACTTC. Translation: CASSLGSGTEQYF.

The genes are TRBV7-2 and TRBJ2-5; D is ambiguous. V was pared by 5 bases and J by 2 bases, with 9 bases between. The CDR3 is 13 amino acids. Germline V gene sequence: CDR1 SGHTA, CDR2 FQGNSA. As DNA, the CDR3 is TGTGCCAGCAGCCGCGGTAGACAAGAGACCCAGTACTTC. It yields the protein CASSRGRQETQYF. The full variable domain, in which reference TRBV7-2 and TRBJ2-5 provide the parts outside the CDR3, is GAGVSQSPSNKVTEKGKDVELRCDPISGHTALYWYRQSLGQGLEFLIYFQGNSAPDKSGLPSDRFSAERTGGSVSTLTIQRTQQEDSAVYLCASSRGRQETQYFGPGTRLLVL.

V and J are TRBV7-8 and TRBJ2-1; TRBD1 aligns across 9 bases. The V gene end was trimmed by 7 bases and the J gene end by 0 bases; junction bases not matched to a gene: 10. Per the germline V gene, CDR1 is SGHVS and CDR2 is FQNEAQ. The CDR3 has 17 residues. CDR3 region: CASTTPPGQGSYNEQFF. For the CDR3, the DNA is TGTGCCAGCACCACTCCACCGGGACAGGGCTCCTACAATGAGCAGTTCTTC.

The rearrangement uses TRBV27 and TRBJ2-3; 10 bases line up with TRBD2. From germline, CDR1 is MNHEY and CDR2 SMNVEV (reference sequence). The length of the CDR3 is 15 residues. Trimming at V came to 3 bases and at J to 6 bases, leaving 6 bases not matched to a gene. The CDR3 loop is CASSLELAGWDTQYF. For the CDR3, the DNA is TGTGCCAGCAGTTTGGAACTAGCGGGGTGGGATACGCAGTATTTT.

The chain combines TRBV7-9 with TRBJ1-2; D is unresolved. The CDR3 spans 13 residues. V was clipped by 1 base and J by 10 bases, with 13 bases between them. The germline CDR1 and CDR2 sequences are SEHNR and FQNEAQ (reference sequence). The CDR3 loop is CASSLVRVDDYTF. The CDR3, as DNA: TGTGCCAGCAGCTTAGTTCGGGTTGACGACTACACCTTC.

V is TRBV25-1 and J is TRBJ1-1; D not certain. The CDR3 extends over 14 amino acids. Germline V gives CDR1 MGHDK, CDR2 SYGVNS. V gave up 3 bases and J gave up 0 bases, with 8 bases separating them. CDR3 nucleotide sequence: TGTGCCAGCAGTGAGGGCCAGTTGAACACTGAAGCTTTCTTT. This codes for CASSEGQLNTEAFF.

This chain connects TRBV30 to TRBJ2-1; no firm D call. Germline CDR1 is GTSNPN and CDR2 is SVGIG (reference sequence). Trimming cost V 1 base and J 6 bases, with 7 bases left between them. This CDR3 spans 12 amino acids. CDR3: CAWSGPLNEQFF. The DNA for the CDR3 is TGTGCCTGGAGTGGGCCGCTCAATGAGCAGTTCTTC.

The V and J genes are TRBV27 and TRBJ1-2; D may be TRBD1 (6 bases). CDR3 length equals 13 residues. Germline values: CDR1 MNHEY, CDR2 SMNVEV (reference sequence). Between the trimmed V and J ends, which lost 7 bases and 5 bases, there was a span of 14 bases. CDR3 amino acids: CASMGQGKYGYTF. In DNA form, the CDR3 reads TGTGCCAGCATGGGGCAGGGGAAGTATGGCTACACCTTC.

The rearrangement links TRBV2 to TRBJ1-1; perhaps TRBD1 as D (5 bases). CDR3 size: 15 residues. The ends were cut back, 6 bases at V and 0 bases at J, with 14 bases in the middle. Germline V gives CDR1 SNHLY, CDR2 FYNNEI. DNA of the CDR3: TGTGCCAGCAGAAGACAGCCCCAATTGAACACTGAAGCTTTCTTT. Its translation is CASRRQPQLNTEAFF.

This chain uses TRBV2 with TRBJ1-5; no clear D gene. This CDR3 contains 15 residues. Germline-derived CDR1 and CDR2 are SNHLY and FYNNEI. Trimming pared 4 bases from V and 6 bases from J, leaving 16 bases between. CDR3 loop: CASSVGSSGVQPQHF. DNA of the CDR3: TGTGCCAGCAGTGTTGGGTCGAGCGGGGTTCAGCCCCAGCATTTT. Full variable domain (outside the CDR3, taken from reference TRBV2 and TRBJ1-5): EPEVTQTPSHQVTQMGQEVILRCVPISNHLYFYWYRQILGQKVEFLVSFYNNEISEKSEIFDDQFSVERPDGSNFTLKIRSTKLEDSAMYFCASSVGSSGVQPQHFGDGTRLSIL.

V gene TRBV5-1 combines with J gene TRBJ2-7, with 9 bases matching TRBD2. Germline CDR1 and CDR2: SGHRS and YFSETQ. Losses at the gene ends were 4 bases for V and 0 bases for J; bases not matched to a gene: 5. The CDR3 extends over 15 amino acids. The DNA for the CDR3 is TGCGCCAGCAGCCCCCTAGCGGGACGCTCCTACGAGCAGTACTTC. Its translation: CASSPLAGRSYEQYF. The whole variable domain, remainder taken from reference TRBV5-1 and TRBJ2-7, is KAGVTQTPRYLIKTRGQQVTLSCSPISGHRSVSWYQQTPGQGLQFLFEYFSETQRNKGNFPGRFSGRQFSNSRSEMNVSTLELGDSALYLCASSPLAGRSYEQYFGPGTRLTVT.

The rearrangement joins TRBV10-2 to TRBJ2-1; weak D call: TRBD2 (6 bases). V lost 7 bases to trimming and J lost 0 bases, with 13 bases between them. CDR3 length equals 15 residues. Germline values: CDR1 WSHSY, CDR2 SAAADI. The CDR3 region has the DNA TGCGCCAGCAAGGGTAACGGGAGCTCCTACAATGAGCAGTTCTTC. Translation: CASKGNGSSYNEQFF.